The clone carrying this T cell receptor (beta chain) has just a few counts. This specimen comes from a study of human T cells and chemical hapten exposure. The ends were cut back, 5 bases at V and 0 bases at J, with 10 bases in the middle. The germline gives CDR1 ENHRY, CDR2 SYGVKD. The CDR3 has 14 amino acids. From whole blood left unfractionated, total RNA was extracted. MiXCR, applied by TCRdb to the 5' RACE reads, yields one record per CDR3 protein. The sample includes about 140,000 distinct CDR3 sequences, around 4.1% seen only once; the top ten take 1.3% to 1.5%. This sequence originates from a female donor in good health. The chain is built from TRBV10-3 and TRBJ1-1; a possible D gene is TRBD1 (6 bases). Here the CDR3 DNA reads TGTGCCATCAGTAATCAGGGGATGAACACTGAAGCTTTCTTT. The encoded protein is CAISNQGMNTEAFF.